This T cell receptor beta chain appears in the sequencing data of a study of T cell responses to AZD1222 COVID-19 vaccine. Here immunoSEQ multiplex PCR was the method, and the copy in TCRdb shows in-frame clones only, minus some. This table holds over 120,000 clones, 90% to 95% found once. The input for sequencing was peripheral blood, taken after recovery from COVID-19. The sequence came from an adult who had recovered from COVID-19.

CDR3 bases: TGTGCCAGCCTTCTAGGGGGGCTTGGAAACACCATATATTTT. Amino acid sequence: CASLLGGLGNTIYF. The chain links TRBV6-5 to TRBJ1-3; a possible D gene is TRBD1 (6 bases). V lost 8 bases and J lost 3, with 14 bases in between. This CDR3 has 14 residues. The germline CDR1 and CDR2 sequences are MNHEY and SVGAGI.